A selection of T cell receptor beta chains follows, all from one sample in a study of cytomegalovirus exposure and HLA in healthy donors. Produced via immunoSEQ multiplex PCR; TCRdb's table is partial and in-frame only. The sample consists of fewer than 150,000 clones, roughly 80% of them appearing once. The sample was PBMCs. The receptors were sampled from a man aged 35 to 55 in good health and CMV-seropositive. The CDR3 runs from the conserved cysteine through the conserved F or W. The order of the fields is J gene, clone size, V gene, D gene, CDR3 protein, CDR3 DNA. D genes are given only for firm matches. Clone size is stated in some rows and not others, as once, few, many or a class when expanded.

J gene: TRBJ2-7; clone size: few; V gene: TRBV4-1; D gene: TRBD2; CDR3 protein: CASSQGLAGGGEQYF; CDR3 DNA: TGCGCCAGCAGCCAAGGACTAGCGGGAGGGGGGGAGCAGTACTTC
J gene: TRBJ2-7; clone size: .; V gene: TRBV23-1; D gene: .; CDR3 protein: CASSPLGAKRYEQYF; CDR3 DNA: TGCGCCAGCAGCCCTCTGGGGGCTAAGAGGTACGAGCAGTACTTC
J gene: TRBJ2-7; clone size: .; V gene: TRBV7-3; D gene: .; CDR3 protein: CASSLQPGILYEQYF; CDR3 DNA: TGTGCCAGCAGCTTACAGCCGGGGATCCTATACGAGCAGTACTTC
J gene: TRBJ2-7; clone size: .; V gene: TRBV5-1; D gene: TRBD1; CDR3 protein: CASSLVRDRGAYEQYF; CDR3 DNA: TGCGCCAGCAGCTTGGTCCGGGACAGGGGAGCCTACGAGCAGTACTTC
J gene: TRBJ2-7; clone size: .; V gene: TRBV9; D gene: .; CDR3 protein: CASSVGSTGTYEQYF; CDR3 DNA: TGTGCCAGCAGCGTAGGGTCGACAGGTACCTACGAGCAGTACTTC
J gene: TRBJ1-1; clone size: .; V gene: TRBV18; D gene: .; CDR3 protein: CASSPPVVSEAFF; CDR3 DNA: TGTGCCAGCTCACCACCGGTGGTTAGTGAAGCTTTCTTT
J gene: TRBJ1-1; clone size: .; V gene: TRBV5-1; D gene: TRBD1; CDR3 protein: CASSLDRGWEAFF; CDR3 DNA: TGCGCCAGCAGCTTGGACAGGGGTTGGGAAGCTTTCTTT
J gene: TRBJ1-1; clone size: .; V gene: TRBV27; D gene: .; CDR3 protein: CASRQYHRGLEAFF; CDR3 DNA: TGTGCCAGCAGGCAGTATCATAGGGGGTTGGAAGCTTTCTTT
J gene: TRBJ2-3; clone size: .; V gene: TRBV5-8; D gene: .; CDR3 protein: CASSSGYTQYF; CDR3 DNA: TGTGCCAGCAGTTCGGGGTATACGCAGTATTTT
J gene: TRBJ1-5; clone size: .; V gene: TRBV2; D gene: TRBD1; CDR3 protein: CASSRDRGVHQPQHF; CDR3 DNA: TGTGCCAGCAGCCGGGACAGGGGGGTACATCAGCCCCAGCATTTT
J gene: TRBJ1-6; clone size: .; V gene: TRBV2; D gene: TRBD1; CDR3 protein: CASSSTGQGLLPLHF; CDR3 DNA: TGTGCCAGCAGTTCAACAGGACAGGGGTTACTTCCCCTCCACTTT
J gene: TRBJ1-6; clone size: .; V gene: TRBV7-9; D gene: .; CDR3 protein: CASSSGAGGRSYNSPLHF; CDR3 DNA: TGTGCCAGCAGCTCAGGCGCGGGGGGCCGCTCCTATAATTCACCCCTCCACTTT
J gene: TRBJ1-2; clone size: .; V gene: TRBV5-1; D gene: TRBD1; CDR3 protein: CASSTGQGDVYTF; CDR3 DNA: TGCGCCAGCAGCACCGGACAGGGCGATGTCTACACCTTC
J gene: TRBJ2-7; clone size: .; V gene: TRBV10-3; D gene: TRBD2; CDR3 protein: CAISDWEGSYEQYF; CDR3 DNA: TGTGCCATCAGTGATTGGGAGGGTTCCTACGAGCAGTACTTC
J gene: TRBJ2-7; clone size: .; V gene: TRBV29-1; D gene: .; CDR3 protein: CSGASSYEQYF; CDR3 DNA: TGCAGCGGAGCATCCTCCTACGAGCAGTACTTC
J gene: TRBJ2-1; clone size: .; V gene: TRBV9; D gene: .; CDR3 protein: CASSVDGSYNEQFF; CDR3 DNA: TGTGCCAGCAGCGTAGACGGCTCCTACAATGAGCAGTTCTTC
J gene: TRBJ2-1; clone size: once; V gene: TRBV4-1; D gene: .; CDR3 protein: CASSQLAVAANEQFF; CDR3 DNA: TGCGCCAGCAGCCAACTAGCTGTTGCTGCAAATGAGCAGTTCTTC
J gene: TRBJ1-5; clone size: .; V gene: TRBV19; D gene: .; CDR3 protein: CASSIGPGLQPQHF; CDR3 DNA: TGTGCCAGTAGTATAGGTCCGGGGTTGCAGCCCCAGCATTTT
J gene: TRBJ1-5; clone size: .; V gene: TRBV2; D gene: .; CDR3 protein: CASRGGTYSNQPQHF; CDR3 DNA: TGTGCCAGCAGAGGGGGAACATATAGCAATCAGCCCCAGCATTTT
J gene: TRBJ2-1; clone size: .; V gene: TRBV18; D gene: .; CDR3 protein: CASSPTRVLREQFF; CDR3 DNA: TGTGCCAGCTCACCAACCAGGGTCCTACGTGAGCAGTTCTTC
J gene: TRBJ2-7; clone size: few; V gene: TRBV27; D gene: TRBD1; CDR3 protein: CASSLYRTGAPEQYF; CDR3 DNA: TGTGCCAGCAGTTTATACCGGACAGGGGCCCCCGAGCAGTACTTC
J gene: TRBJ1-6; clone size: .; V gene: TRBV5-4; D gene: .; CDR3 protein: CASSLVWSSYNSPLHF; CDR3 DNA: TGTGCCAGCAGCTTGGTTTGGAGCTCCTATAATTCACCCCTCCACTTT
J gene: TRBJ2-3; clone size: .; V gene: TRBV6-6; D gene: TRBD1; CDR3 protein: CASTQGELLTDTQYF; CDR3 DNA: TGTGCCAGCACCCAGGGGGAATTGCTCACAGATACGCAGTATTTT
J gene: TRBJ2-3; clone size: .; V gene: TRBV5-4; D gene: TRBD1; CDR3 protein: CASSPDRYTDTQYF; CDR3 DNA: TGTGCCAGCAGCCCGGACAGGTACACAGATACGCAGTATTTT
J gene: TRBJ2-1; clone size: .; V gene: TRBV30; D gene: TRBD2; CDR3 protein: CAWNSAGYYFNEQFF; CDR3 DNA: TGTGCCTGGAACTCAGCGGGATACTATTTCAATGAGCAGTTCTTC
J gene: TRBJ1-1; clone size: once; V gene: TRBV29-1; D gene: .; CDR3 protein: CSAETRFAGTEAFF; CDR3 DNA: TGCAGCGCAGAAACACGCTTCGCGGGGACTGAAGCTTTCTTT
J gene: TRBJ2-3; clone size: .; V gene: TRBV19; D gene: .; CDR3 protein: CASSLTRVSDTQYF; CDR3 DNA: TGTGCCAGTAGTTTAACCCGGGTTTCAGATACGCAGTATTTT
J gene: TRBJ1-1; clone size: .; V gene: TRBV7-2; D gene: .; CDR3 protein: CASGGINTEAFF; CDR3 DNA: TGTGCCAGCGGGGGGATAAACACTGAAGCTTTCTTT
J gene: TRBJ1-3; clone size: .; V gene: TRBV11-2; D gene: .; CDR3 protein: CASSFWRAGNTIYF; CDR3 DNA: TGTGCCAGCAGCTTCTGGAGGGCCGGAAACACCATATATTTT
J gene: TRBJ1-4; clone size: .; V gene: TRBV5-1; D gene: .; CDR3 protein: CASSSNSGTGNEKLFF; CDR3 DNA: TGCGCCAGCAGTTCAAACTCCGGGACTGGTAATGAAAAACTGTTTTTT
J gene: TRBJ2-5; clone size: few; V gene: TRBV27; D gene: TRBD2; CDR3 protein: CASRGLAGDSLYQETQYF; CDR3 DNA: TGTGCCAGCAGGGGACTAGCGGGGGACAGTTTGTACCAAGAGACCCAGTACTTC
J gene: TRBJ2-1; clone size: .; V gene: TRBV30; D gene: TRBD2; CDR3 protein: CAWSPIGLAWDEQFF; CDR3 DNA: TGTGCCTGGAGTCCTATAGGACTAGCTTGGGATGAGCAGTTCTTC
J gene: TRBJ2-3; clone size: .; V gene: TRBV5-1; D gene: .; CDR3 protein: CASRANPDTDTQYF; CDR3 DNA: TGCGCCAGCAGAGCTAACCCTGACACAGATACGCAGTATTTT
J gene: TRBJ1-1; clone size: .; V gene: TRBV7-6; D gene: TRBD1; CDR3 protein: CASSPRTGEAFF; CDR3 DNA: TGTGCCAGCAGCCCGCGGACAGGTGAAGCTTTCTTT
J gene: TRBJ1-2; clone size: .; V gene: TRBV18; D gene: TRBD1; CDR3 protein: CASSLPDRLLYGYTF; CDR3 DNA: TGTGCCAGCTCACTACCGGACAGGTTACTCTATGGCTACACCTTC
J gene: TRBJ1-4; clone size: .; V gene: TRBV27; D gene: .; CDR3 protein: CASSSRGGTNEKLFF; CDR3 DNA: TGTGCCAGCAGTTCCCGCGGGGGAACTAATGAAAAACTGTTTTTT
J gene: TRBJ2-4; clone size: .; V gene: TRBV18; D gene: TRBD2; CDR3 protein: CASSPLGTSGMGNIQYF; CDR3 DNA: TGTGCCAGCTCACCACTCGGGACTAGCGGGATGGGGAACATTCAGTACTTC